This TCR beta chain emerged from a study of T cell repertoires in ileal Crohn's disease. This clone was observed once. Its antigen remains unknown. Findings and caveats of the study: Active smokers at surgery had more clonal expansions than non-smokers. Clonality above 26.8% at surgery always came with endoscopic recurrence.

The germline gives CDR1 LNHDA, CDR2 SQIVND (reference sequence). CDR3 length: 15 amino acids. After removal of 3 bases from V and 10 bases from J, the junction contained 6 bases not matched to a gene. TCRB immunosequencing input was approximately 450 nanograms of biopsy DNA per sample. Produced via immunoSEQ multiplex PCR; TCRdb's table is partial and in-frame only. The sample lists under 9,000 clones; 75% to 85% were seen once. The sequenced sample consisted of ileal tissue. This receptor was obtained from an adult with Crohn's disease. The chain carries TRBV19 and TRBJ1-6; 10 nucleotides line up with TRBD1. The CDR3 spells CASSIGDRGGSPLHF. The CDR3 region has the DNA TGTGCCAGTAGTATCGGGGACAGGGGAGGATCACCCCTCCACTTT.